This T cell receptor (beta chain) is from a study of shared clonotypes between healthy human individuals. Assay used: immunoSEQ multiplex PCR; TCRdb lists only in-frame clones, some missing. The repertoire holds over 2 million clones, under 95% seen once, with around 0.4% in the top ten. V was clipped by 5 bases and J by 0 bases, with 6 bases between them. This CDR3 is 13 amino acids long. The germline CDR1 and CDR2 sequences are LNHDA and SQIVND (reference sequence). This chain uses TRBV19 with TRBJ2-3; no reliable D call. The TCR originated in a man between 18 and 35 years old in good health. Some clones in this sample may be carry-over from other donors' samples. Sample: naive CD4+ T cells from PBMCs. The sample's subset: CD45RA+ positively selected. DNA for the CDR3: TGTGCCAGTAGTGCCTACAGCACAGATACGCAGTATTTT. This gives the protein CASSAYSTDTQYF.